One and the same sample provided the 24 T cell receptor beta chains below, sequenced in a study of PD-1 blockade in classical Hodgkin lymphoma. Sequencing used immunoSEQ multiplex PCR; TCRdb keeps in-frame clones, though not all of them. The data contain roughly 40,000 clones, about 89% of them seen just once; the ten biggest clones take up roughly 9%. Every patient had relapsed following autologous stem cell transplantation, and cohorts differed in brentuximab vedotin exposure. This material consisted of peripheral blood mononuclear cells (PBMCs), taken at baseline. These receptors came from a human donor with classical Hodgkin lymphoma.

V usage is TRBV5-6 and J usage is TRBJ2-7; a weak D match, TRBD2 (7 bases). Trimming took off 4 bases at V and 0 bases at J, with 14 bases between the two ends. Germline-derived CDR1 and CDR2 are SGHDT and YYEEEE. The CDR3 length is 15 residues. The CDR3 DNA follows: TGTGCCAGCAGCCGGTGGGGGGGGCCCTCCTACGAGCAGTACTTC. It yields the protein CASSRWGGPSYEQYF.

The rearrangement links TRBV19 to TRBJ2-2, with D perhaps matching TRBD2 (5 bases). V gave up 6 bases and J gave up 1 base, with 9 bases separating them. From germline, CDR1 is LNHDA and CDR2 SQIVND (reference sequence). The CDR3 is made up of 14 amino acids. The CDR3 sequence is CASRNSENTGELFF. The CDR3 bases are TGTGCCAGTAGGAATAGCGAGAACACCGGGGAGCTGTTTTTT.

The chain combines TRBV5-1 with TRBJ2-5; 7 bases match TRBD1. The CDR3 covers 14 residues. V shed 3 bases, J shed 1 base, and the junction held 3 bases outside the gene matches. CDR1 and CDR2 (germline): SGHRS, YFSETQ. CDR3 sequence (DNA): TGCGCCAGCAGCTCTAGACAGGGCCAAGAGACCCAGTACTTC. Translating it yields CASSSRQGQETQYF.

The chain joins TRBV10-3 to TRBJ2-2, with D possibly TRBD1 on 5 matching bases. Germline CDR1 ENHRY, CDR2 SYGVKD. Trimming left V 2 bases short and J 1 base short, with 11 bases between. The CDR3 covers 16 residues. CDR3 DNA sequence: TGTGCCATCAGTGAGACCAGGACACAGAACACCGGGGAGCTGTTTTTT. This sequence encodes CAISETRTQNTGELFF.

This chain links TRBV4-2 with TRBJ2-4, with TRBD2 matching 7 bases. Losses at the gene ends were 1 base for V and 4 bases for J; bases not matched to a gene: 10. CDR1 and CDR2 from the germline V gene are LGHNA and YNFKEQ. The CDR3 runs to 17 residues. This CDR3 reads CASSQGSGGSEKNIQYF. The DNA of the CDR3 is TGTGCCAGCAGCCAAGGTTCGGGGGGTAGTGAGAAAAACATTCAGTACTTC.

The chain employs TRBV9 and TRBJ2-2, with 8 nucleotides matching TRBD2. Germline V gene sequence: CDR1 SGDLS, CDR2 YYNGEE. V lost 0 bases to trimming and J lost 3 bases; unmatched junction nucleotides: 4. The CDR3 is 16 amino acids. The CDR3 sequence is CASSVVAGGDTGELFF. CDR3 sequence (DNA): TGTGCCAGCAGCGTAGTTGCGGGAGGCGACACCGGGGAGCTGTTTTTT.

CDR3: CASSPGLAGFYEQYF. The CDR3 DNA is TGTGCCAGCAGCCCCGGACTAGCGGGGTTCTACGAGCAGTACTTC. The chain links TRBV9 to TRBJ2-7, with 12 bases identical to TRBD2. This CDR3 has 15 residues. V dropped 4 bases and J dropped 3; count of bases not matched to a gene: 5. CDR1 is SGDLS, CDR2 YYNGEE, per germline.

The CDR3, as DNA: TGTGCCACCCATTGGGACAGGGACTCCTACGAGCAGTACTTC. Its protein product is CATHWDRDSYEQYF. This chain uses TRBV10-3 with TRBJ2-7; 9 positions match TRBD1. Per the germline V gene, CDR1 is ENHRY and CDR2 is SYGVKD. The CDR3 has 14 amino acids. The V and J ends lost 10 bases and 0 bases, in that order; junction bases with no gene match: 7.

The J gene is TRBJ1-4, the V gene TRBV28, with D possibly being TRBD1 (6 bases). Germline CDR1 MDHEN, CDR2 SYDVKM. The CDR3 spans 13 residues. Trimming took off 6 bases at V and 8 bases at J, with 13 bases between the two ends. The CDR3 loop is CASSPGAEEKLFF. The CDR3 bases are TGTGCCAGCAGCCCGGGGGCGGAAGAAAAACTGTTTTTT.

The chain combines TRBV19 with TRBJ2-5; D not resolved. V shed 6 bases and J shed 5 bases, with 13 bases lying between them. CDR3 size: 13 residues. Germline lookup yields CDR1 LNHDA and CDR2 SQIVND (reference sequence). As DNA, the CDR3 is TGTGCCAGTAGCCTAGGCCTCCAGGAGACCCAGTACTTC. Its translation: CASSLGLQETQYF.

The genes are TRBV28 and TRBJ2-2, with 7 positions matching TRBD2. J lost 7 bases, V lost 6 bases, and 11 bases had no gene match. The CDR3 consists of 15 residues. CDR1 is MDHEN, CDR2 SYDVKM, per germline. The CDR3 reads CASSRLGRLGGELFF. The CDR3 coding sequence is TGTGCCAGCAGCCGCCTCGGGAGGTTGGGCGGGGAGCTGTTTTTT.

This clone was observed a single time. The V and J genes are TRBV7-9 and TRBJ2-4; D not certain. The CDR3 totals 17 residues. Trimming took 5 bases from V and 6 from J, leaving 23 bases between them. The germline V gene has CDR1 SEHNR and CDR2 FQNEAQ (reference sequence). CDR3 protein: CASSRTSGNTYGNIQYF. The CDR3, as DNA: TGTGCCAGCAGCCGGACCTCAGGTAATACGTACGGAAACATTCAGTACTTC. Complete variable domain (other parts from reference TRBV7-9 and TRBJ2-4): DTGVSQNPRHKITKRGQNVTFRCDPISEHNRLYWYRQTLGQGPEFLTYFQNEAQLEKSRLLSDRFSAERPKGSFSTLEIQRTEQGDSAMYLCASSRTSGNTYGNIQYFGAGTRLSVL.

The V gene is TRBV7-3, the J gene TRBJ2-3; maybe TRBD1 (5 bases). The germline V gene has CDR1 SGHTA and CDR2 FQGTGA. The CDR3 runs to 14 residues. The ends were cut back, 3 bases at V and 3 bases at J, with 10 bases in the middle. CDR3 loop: CASSFVTETDTQYF. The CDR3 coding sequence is TGTGCCAGCAGCTTCGTGACAGAAACAGATACGCAGTATTTT.

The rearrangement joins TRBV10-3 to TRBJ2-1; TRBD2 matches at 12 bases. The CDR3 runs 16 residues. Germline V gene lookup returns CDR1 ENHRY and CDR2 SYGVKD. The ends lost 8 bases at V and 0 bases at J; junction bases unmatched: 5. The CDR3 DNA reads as TGTGCCATCGGAACTAGCGGGAGGCCCTCCTACAATGAGCAGTTCTTC. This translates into CAIGTSGRPSYNEQFF.

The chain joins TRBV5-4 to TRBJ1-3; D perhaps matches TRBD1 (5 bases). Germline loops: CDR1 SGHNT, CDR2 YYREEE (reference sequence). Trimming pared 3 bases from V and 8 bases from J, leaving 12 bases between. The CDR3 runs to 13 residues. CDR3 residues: CASSSQGSDTIYF. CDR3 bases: TGTGCCAGCAGCTCGCAGGGATCGGACACCATATATTTT.

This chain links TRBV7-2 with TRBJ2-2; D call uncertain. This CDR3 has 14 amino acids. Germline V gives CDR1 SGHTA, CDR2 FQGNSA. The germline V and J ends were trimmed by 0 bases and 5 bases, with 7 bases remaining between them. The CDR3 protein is CASSLALFTGELFF. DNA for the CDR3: TGTGCCAGCAGCTTAGCCCTCTTTACCGGGGAGCTGTTTTTT.

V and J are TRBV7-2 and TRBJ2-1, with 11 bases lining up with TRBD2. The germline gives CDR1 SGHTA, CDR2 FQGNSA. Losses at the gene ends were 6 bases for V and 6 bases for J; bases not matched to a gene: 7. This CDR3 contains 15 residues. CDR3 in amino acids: CASSRSGGAFNEQFF. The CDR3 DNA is TGTGCCAGCAGTCGTAGCGGGGGGGCCTTCAATGAGCAGTTCTTC.

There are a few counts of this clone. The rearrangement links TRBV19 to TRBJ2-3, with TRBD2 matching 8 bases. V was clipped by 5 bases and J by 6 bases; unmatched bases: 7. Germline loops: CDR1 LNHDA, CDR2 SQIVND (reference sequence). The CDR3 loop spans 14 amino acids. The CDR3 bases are TGTGCCAGTAGTCTCGCGGGAGGCTGGGATACGCAGTATTTT. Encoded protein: CASSLAGGWDTQYF.

For the CDR3, the DNA is TGCGCCAGCAGCCCATCTGGGGGGGGAGAGCAGTACTTC. Protein sequence: CASSPSGGGEQYF. This chain connects TRBV4-1 to TRBJ2-7; TRBD2 aligns across 7 bases. V was pared by 4 bases and J by 7 bases, with 7 bases of the junction left unmatched. The CDR3 covers 13 residues. Looked up from germline, CDR1 is MGHRA and CDR2 is YSYEKL.

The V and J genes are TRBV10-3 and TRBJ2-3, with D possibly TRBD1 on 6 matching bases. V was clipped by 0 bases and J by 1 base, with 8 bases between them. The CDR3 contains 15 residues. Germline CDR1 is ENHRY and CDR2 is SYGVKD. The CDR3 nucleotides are TGTGCCATCAGTGAGTCGCACAGGGGCACAGATACGCAGTATTTT. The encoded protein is CAISESHRGTDTQYF.

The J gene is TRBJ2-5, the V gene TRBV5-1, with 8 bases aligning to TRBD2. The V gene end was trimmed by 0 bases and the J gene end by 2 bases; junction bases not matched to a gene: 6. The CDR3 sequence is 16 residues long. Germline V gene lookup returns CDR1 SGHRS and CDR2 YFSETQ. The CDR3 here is CASSLGGSGVQETQYF. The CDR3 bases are TGCGCCAGCAGCTTGGGGGGTAGCGGGGTACAAGAGACCCAGTACTTC.

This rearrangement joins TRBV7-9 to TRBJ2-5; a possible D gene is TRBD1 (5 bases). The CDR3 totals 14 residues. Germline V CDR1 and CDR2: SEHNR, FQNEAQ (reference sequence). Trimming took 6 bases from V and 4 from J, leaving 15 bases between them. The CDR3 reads CASSSVWGGETQYF. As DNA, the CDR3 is TGTGCCAGCAGTAGTGTGTGGGGCGGAGAGACCCAGTACTTC. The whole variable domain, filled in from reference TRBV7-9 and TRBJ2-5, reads DTGVSQNPRHKITKRGQNVTFRCDPISEHNRLYWYRQTLGQGPEFLTYFQNEAQLEKSRLLSDRFSAERPKGSFSTLEIQRTEQGDSAMYLCASSSVWGGETQYFGPGTRLLVL.

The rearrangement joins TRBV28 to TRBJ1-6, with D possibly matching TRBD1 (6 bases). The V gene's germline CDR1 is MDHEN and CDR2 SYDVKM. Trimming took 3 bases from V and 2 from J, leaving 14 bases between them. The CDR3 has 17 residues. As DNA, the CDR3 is TGTGCCAGCAGTTTCCTAGCAGGGGCCACCTATAATTCACCCCTCCACTTT. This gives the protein CASSFLAGATYNSPLHF.

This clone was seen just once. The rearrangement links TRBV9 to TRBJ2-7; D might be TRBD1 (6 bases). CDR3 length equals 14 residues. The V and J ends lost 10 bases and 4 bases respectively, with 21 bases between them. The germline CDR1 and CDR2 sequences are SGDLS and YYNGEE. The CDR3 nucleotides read TGTGCCTGCCCCCAACAGGGTTCTTCTTACGAGCAGTACTTC. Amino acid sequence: CACPQQGSSYEQYF.